These T cell receptor beta chains were read from a single sample in a study of identical twins. From the 5' RACE reads, TCRdb called clonotypes with MiXCR, one entry per CDR3 protein. The sample carries roughly 250,000 distinct CDR3 sequences, more than 12% recorded once. Source material: memory (CD45RO+) T cells sorted from blood. These receptors originate from a woman aged 18-35 years in good health. Each CDR3 is given without its conserved first and last residue.

len: 12; v_gene: TRBV12-3/TRBV12-4; j_gene: TRBJ2-2; CDR3aa: ASMKREYTGELF
len: 15; v_gene: TRBV7-8; j_gene: TRBJ2-3; CDR3aa: ASSLAFWNGGPDTQY
len: 9; v_gene: TRBV6-5; j_gene: TRBJ2-7; CDR3aa: ASSSGVEQY
len: 12; v_gene: TRBV6-2/TRBV6-3; j_gene: TRBJ2-2; CDR3aa: ASSNSGTDGELF
len: 12; v_gene: TRBV12-3/TRBV12-4; j_gene: TRBJ2-1; CDR3aa: ASSLVTNVGPGF
len: 10; v_gene: TRBV2; j_gene: TRBJ1-1; CDR3aa: ASIHENTEAF
len: 14; v_gene: TRBV4-3; j_gene: TRBJ2-1; CDR3aa: ASSQDLGLVYNEQF
len: 11; v_gene: TRBV20-1; j_gene: TRBJ2-3; CDR3aa: SAYWGGTDTQY
len: 12; v_gene: TRBV6-2/TRBV6-3; j_gene: TRBJ2-6; CDR3aa: ASHRDSGANVLT
len: 11; v_gene: TRBV7-2; j_gene: TRBJ1-5; CDR3aa: ASSPDREQPQH
len: 14; v_gene: TRBV12-3/TRBV12-4; j_gene: TRBJ2-5; CDR3aa: AISLGLAGDNETQY
len: 13; v_gene: TRBV7-2; j_gene: TRBJ1-3; CDR3aa: ASSTEQGAGNTIY
len: 13; v_gene: TRBV2; j_gene: TRBJ1-5; CDR3aa: ASSEFGRGRQPQH
len: 13; v_gene: TRBV6-1; j_gene: TRBJ2-4; CDR3aa: ASRLAQLAKNIQY
len: 10; v_gene: TRBV6-6; j_gene: TRBJ1-1; CDR3aa: ASSYPDTEAF
len: 19; v_gene: TRBV30; j_gene: TRBJ2-1; CDR3aa: AWSPWGAGTGGPDGYNEQF
len: 13; v_gene: TRBV5-6; j_gene: TRBJ1-6; CDR3aa: ASSLYEGVEAPLH
len: 12; v_gene: TRBV5-1; j_gene: TRBJ1-1; CDR3aa: ASSLGEVYTEAF
len: 14; v_gene: TRBV5-1; j_gene: TRBJ1-1; CDR3aa: ASSPRTDMLNTEAF
len: 15; v_gene: TRBV20-1; j_gene: TRBJ2-2; CDR3aa: SASPWGLASNTGELF
len: 11; v_gene: TRBV11-1; j_gene: TRBJ2-5; CDR3aa: ASSFTVKETQY